This entry describes one T cell receptor beta chain. These data are taken from a study of radiotherapy plus CTLA-4 blockade in lung cancer. Per the germline V gene, CDR1 is SGHRS and CDR2 is YFSETQ. This CDR3 is built from 16 residues. Trimming took 4 bases from V and 2 from J; bases not matched to a gene: 10. Some clones are missing from TCRdb's copy, which holds only in-frame ones; the method was immunoSEQ multiplex PCR. The data contain tens of thousands of clones, roughly 79% of them singletons. The chain uses TRBV5-1 and TRBJ2-5, with 8 bases lining up with TRBD2. The sequence came from a human donor with non-small cell lung cancer that progressed on radiotherapy plus ipilimumab. The sequences come from peripheral blood, collected from a patient treated with radiotherapy plus ipilimumab. Here the CDR3 reads CASSRGNSGNQETQYF. In nucleotides, the CDR3 is TGCGCCAGCAGCCGCGGTAATAGCGGGAATCAAGAGACCCAGTACTTC. Using reference TRBV5-1 and TRBJ2-5 for the parts outside the CDR3, the full variable domain is KAGVTQTPRYLIKTRGQQVTLSCSPISGHRSVSWYQQTPGQGLQFLFEYFSETQRNKGNFPGRFSGRQFSNSRSEMNVSTLELGDSALYLCASSRGNSGNQETQYFGPGTRLLVL.